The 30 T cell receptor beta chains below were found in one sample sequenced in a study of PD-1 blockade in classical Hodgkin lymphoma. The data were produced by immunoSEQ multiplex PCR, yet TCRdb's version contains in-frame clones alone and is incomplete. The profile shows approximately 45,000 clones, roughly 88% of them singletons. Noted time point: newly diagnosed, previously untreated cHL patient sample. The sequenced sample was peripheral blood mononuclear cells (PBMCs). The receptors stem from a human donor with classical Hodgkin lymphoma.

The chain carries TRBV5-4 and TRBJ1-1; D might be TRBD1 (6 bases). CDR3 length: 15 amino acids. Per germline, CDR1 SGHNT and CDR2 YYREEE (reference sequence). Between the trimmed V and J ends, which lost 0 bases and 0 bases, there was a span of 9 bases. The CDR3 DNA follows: TGTGCCAGCAGCTTGGCTTCAGGGGTGAACACTGAAGCTTTCTTT. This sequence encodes CASSLASGVNTEAFF. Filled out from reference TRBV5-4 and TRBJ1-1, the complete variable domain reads ETGVTQSPTHLIKTRGQQVTLRCSSQSGHNTVSWYQQALGQGPQFIFQYYREEENGRGNFPPRFSGLQFPNYSSELNVNALELDDSALYLCASSLASGVNTEAFFGQGTRLTVV.

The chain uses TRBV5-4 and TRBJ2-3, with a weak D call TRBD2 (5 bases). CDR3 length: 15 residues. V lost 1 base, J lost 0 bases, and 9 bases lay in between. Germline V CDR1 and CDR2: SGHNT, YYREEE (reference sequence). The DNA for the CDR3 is TGTGCCAGCAGCTTGCCCGGGGTTAGCACAGATACGCAGTATTTT. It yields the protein CASSLPGVSTDTQYF.

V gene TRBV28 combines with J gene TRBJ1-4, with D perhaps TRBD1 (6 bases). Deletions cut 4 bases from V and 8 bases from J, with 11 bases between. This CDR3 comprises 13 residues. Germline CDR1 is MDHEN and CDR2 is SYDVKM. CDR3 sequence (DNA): TGTGCCAGCAGTTACAGGGACCGCGAAAAACTGTTTTTT. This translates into CASSYRDREKLFF.

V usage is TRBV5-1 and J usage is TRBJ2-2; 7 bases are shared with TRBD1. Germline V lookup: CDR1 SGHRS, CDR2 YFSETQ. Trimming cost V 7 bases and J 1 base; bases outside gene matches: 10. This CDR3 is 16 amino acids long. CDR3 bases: TGCGCCAGCGGGTTACAGGGGCCCGAGAACACCGGGGAGCTGTTTTTT. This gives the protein CASGLQGPENTGELFF.

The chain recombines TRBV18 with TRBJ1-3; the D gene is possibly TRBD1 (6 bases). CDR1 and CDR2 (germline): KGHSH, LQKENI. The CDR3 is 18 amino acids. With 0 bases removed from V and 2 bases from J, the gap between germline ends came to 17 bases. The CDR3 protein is CASSPPVVTGLPGNTIYF. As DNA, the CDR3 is TGTGCCAGCTCACCACCGGTCGTGACAGGACTCCCTGGAAACACCATATATTTT.

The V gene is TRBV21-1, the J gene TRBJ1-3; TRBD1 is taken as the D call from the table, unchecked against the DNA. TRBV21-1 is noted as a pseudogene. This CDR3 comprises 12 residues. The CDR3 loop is CARGAEGNTIYF. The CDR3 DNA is TGTGCCAGAGGGGCAGAGGGAAACACCATATATTTT.

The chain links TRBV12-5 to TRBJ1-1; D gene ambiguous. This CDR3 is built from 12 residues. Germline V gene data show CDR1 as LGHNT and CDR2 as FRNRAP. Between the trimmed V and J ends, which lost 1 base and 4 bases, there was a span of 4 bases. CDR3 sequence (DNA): TGTGCTAGTGGTTTGGGGGGCACTGAAGCTTTCTTT. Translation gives CASGLGGTEAFF.

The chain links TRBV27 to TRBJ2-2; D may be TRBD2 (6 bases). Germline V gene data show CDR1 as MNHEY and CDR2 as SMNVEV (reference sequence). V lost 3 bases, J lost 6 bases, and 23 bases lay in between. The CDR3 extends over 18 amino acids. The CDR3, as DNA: TGTGCCAGCAGTTTGGGAGGAGACAGCCAGAGAATATCCGGGGAGCTGTTTTTT. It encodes CASSLGGDSQRISGELFF.

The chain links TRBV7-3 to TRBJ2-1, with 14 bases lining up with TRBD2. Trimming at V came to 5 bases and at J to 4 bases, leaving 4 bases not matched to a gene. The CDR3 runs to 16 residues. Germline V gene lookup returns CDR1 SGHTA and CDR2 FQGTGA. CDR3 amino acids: CASSPRLAGGYNEQFF. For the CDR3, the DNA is TGTGCCAGCAGCCCACGACTAGCGGGGGGGTACAATGAGCAGTTCTTC.

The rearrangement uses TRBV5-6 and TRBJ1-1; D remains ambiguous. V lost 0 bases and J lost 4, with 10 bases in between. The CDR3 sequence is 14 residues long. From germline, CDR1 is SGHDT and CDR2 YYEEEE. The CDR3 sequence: CASSLERVGTEAFF. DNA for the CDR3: TGTGCCAGCAGCTTGGAACGCGTGGGCACTGAAGCTTTCTTT.

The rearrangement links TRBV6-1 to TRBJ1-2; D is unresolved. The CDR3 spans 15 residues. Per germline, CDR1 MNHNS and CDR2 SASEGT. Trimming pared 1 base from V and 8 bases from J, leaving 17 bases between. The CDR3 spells CASSEVLTSPSGYTF. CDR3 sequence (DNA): TGTGCCAGCAGTGAAGTCCTGACATCCCCGTCCGGCTACACCTTC.

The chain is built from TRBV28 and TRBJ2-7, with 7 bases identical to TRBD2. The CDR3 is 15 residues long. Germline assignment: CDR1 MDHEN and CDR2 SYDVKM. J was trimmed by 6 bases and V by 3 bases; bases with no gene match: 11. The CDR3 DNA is TGTGCCAGCAGTTTCTCATGGGCTAGCGGTGGCGAGCAGTACTTC. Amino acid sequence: CASSFSWASGGEQYF.

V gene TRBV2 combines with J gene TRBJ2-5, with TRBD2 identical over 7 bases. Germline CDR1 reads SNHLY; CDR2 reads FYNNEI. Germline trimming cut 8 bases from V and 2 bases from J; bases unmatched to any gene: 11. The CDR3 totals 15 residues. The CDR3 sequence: CASSLGGVPQETQYF. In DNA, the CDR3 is TGTGCCAGCTCGCTGGGGGGGGTTCCTCAAGAGACCCAGTACTTC.

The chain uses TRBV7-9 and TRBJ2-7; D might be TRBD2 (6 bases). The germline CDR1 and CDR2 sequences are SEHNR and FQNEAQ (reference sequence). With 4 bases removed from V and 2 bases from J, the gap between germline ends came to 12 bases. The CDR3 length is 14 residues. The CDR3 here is CASSSPGSPYEQYF. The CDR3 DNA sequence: TGTGCCAGCAGCTCCCCCGGGAGTCCCTACGAGCAGTACTTC.

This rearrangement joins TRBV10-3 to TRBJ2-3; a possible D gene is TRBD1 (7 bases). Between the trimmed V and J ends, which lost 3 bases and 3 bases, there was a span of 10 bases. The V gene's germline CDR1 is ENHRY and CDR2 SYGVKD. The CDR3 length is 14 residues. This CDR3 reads CAISDRGVTDTQYF. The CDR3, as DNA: TGTGCCATCAGTGACAGGGGGGTTACAGATACGCAGTATTTT.

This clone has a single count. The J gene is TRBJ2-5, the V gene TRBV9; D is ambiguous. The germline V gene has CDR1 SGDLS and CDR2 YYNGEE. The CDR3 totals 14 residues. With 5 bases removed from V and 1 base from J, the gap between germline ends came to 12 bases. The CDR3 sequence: CASSEDGFQETQYF. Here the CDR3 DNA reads TGTGCCAGCAGTGAGGATGGATTCCAAGAGACCCAGTACTTC.

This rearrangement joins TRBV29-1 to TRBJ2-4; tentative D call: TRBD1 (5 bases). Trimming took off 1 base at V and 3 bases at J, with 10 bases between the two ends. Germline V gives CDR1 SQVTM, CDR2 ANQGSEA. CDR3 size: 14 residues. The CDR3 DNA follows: TGCAGCGTTGAAGGGGGCAAAAACAAAAACATTCAGTACTTC. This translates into CSVEGGKNKNIQYF.

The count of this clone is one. CDR3 DNA: TGTGCCAGCACTTATGCAGGGCGCCAAAATGAGCAGTTCTTC. Translating gives CASTYAGRQNEQFF. The genes are TRBV7-9 and TRBJ2-1; the D gene is possibly TRBD1 (5 bases). V was pared by 7 bases and J by 7 bases, with 17 bases between. Germline-derived CDR1 and CDR2 are SEHNR and FQNEAQ (reference sequence). This CDR3 has 14 residues.

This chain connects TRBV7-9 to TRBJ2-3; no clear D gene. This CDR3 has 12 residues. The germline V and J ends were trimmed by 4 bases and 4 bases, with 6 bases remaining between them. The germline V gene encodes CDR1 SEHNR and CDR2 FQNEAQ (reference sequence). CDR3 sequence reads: CASSSGPDTQYF. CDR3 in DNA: TGTGCCAGCAGCTCTGGGCCAGATACGCAGTATTTT.

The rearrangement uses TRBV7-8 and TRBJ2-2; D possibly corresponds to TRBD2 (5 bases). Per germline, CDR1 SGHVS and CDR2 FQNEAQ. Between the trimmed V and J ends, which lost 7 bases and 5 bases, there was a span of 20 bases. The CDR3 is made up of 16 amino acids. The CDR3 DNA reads TGTGCCAGCACCCTCTCTTCAGCGGAGAATACCGGGGAGCTGTTTTTT. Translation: CASTLSSAENTGELFF. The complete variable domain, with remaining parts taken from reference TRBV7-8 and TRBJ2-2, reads GAGVSQSPRYKVAKRGQDVALRCDPISGHVSLFWYQQALGQGPEFLTYFQNEAQLDKSGLPSDRFFAERPEGSVSTLKIQRTQQEDSAVYLCASTLSSAENTGELFFGEGSRLTVL.

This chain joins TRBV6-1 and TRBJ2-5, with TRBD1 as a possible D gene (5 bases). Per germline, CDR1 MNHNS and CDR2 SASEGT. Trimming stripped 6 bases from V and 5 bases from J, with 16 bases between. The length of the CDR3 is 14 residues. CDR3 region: CASSHPAGRETQYF. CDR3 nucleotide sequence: TGTGCCAGCAGCCACCCCGCAGGGCGGGAGACCCAGTACTTC.

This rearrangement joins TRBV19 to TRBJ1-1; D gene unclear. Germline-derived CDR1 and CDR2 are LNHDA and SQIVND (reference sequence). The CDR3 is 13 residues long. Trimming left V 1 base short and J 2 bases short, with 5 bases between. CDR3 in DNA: TGTGCCAGTAGTATAGTCAGAAACACTGAAGCTTTCTTT. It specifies CASSIVRNTEAFF.

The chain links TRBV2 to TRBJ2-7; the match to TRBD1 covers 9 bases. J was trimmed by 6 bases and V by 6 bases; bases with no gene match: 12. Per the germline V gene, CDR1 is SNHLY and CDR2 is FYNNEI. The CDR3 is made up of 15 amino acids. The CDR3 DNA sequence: TGTGCCAGCAGCGGAAGACAGGGGGGGTTCCGCGAGCAGTACTTC. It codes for CASSGRQGGFREQYF.

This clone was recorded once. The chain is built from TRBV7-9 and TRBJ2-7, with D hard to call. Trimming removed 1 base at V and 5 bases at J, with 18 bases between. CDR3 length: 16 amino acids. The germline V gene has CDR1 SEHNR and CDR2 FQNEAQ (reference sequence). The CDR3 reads CASSLGPWEGLDEQYV. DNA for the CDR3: TGTGCCAGCAGCTTAGGACCCTGGGAAGGGCTGGACGAGCAGTACGTC.

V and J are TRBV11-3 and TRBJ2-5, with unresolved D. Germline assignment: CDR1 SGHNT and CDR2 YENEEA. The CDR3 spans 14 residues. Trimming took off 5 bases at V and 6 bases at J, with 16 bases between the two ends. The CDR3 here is CASSPNSAAKTQYF. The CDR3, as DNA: TGTGCCAGCAGCCCAAATTCAGCCGCGAAGACCCAGTACTTC. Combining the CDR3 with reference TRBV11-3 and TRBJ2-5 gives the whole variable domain EAGVVQSPRYKIIEKKQPVAFWCNPISGHNTLYWYLQNLGQGPELLIRYENEEAVDDSQLPKDRFSAERLKGVDSTLKIQPAELGDSAVYLCASSPNSAAKTQYFGPGTRLLVL.

CDR3 coding DNA: TGTGCCAGCAGCGGAACCGTCTCCTCACCCCTCCACTTT. Translating it yields CASSGTVSSPLHF. The chain uses TRBV9 and TRBJ1-6, with D hard to call. Germline V gives CDR1 SGDLS, CDR2 YYNGEE. CDR3 length equals 13 residues. Trimming left V 3 bases short and J 10 bases short, with 11 bases between.

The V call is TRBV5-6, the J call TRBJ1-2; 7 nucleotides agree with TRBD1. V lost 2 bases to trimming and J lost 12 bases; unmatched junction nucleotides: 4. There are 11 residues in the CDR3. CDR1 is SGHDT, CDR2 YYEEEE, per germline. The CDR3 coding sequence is TGTGCCAGCAGCTTACAGGGGTCCGACACCTTC. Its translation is CASSLQGSDTF.

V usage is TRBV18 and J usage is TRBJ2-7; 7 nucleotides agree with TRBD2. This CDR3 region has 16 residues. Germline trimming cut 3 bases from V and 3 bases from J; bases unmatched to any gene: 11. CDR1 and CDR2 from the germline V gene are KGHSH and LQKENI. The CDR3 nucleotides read TGTGCCAGCTCACCTCTTCCAAGCGGGACTTACTACGAGCAGTACTTC. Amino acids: CASSPLPSGTYYEQYF.

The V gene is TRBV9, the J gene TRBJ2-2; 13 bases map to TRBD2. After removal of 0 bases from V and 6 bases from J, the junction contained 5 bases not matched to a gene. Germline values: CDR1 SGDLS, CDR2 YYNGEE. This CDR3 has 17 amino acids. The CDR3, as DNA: TGTGCCAGCAGCGTAGGACTAGCGGGAGGTACGTCCGGGGAGCTGTTTTTT. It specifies CASSVGLAGGTSGELFF. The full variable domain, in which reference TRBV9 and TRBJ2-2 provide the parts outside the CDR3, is DSGVTQTPKHLITATGQRVTLRCSPRSGDLSVYWYQQSLDQGLQFLIQYYNGEERAKGNILERFSAQQFPDLHSELNLSSLELGDSALYFCASSVGLAGGTSGELFFGEGSRLTVL.

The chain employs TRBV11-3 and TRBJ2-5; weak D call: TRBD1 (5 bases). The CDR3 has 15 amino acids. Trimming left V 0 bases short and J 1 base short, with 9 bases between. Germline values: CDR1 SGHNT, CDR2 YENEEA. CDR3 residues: CASSLDPGPQETQYF. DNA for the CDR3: TGTGCCAGCAGCTTAGATCCAGGGCCCCAAGAGACCCAGTACTTC.